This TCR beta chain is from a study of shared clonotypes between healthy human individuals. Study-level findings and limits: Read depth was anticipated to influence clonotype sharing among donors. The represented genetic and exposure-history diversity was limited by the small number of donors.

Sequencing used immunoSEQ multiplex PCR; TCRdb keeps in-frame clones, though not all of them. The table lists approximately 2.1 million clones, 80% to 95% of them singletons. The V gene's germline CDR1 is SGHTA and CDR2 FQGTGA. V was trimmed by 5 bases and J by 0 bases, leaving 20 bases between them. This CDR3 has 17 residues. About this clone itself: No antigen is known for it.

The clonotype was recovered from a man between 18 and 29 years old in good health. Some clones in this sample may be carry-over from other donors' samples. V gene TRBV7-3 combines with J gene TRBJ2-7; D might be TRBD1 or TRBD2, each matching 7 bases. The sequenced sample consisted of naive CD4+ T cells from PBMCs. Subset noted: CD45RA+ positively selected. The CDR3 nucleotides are TGTGCCAGCAGCCCCCAGGGGGGGGTCTCCAGCTCCTACGAGCAGTACTTC. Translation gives CASSPQGGVSSSYEQYF.